These T cell receptor beta chains were read from a single sample in a study of T cell responses to AZD1222 COVID-19 vaccine. Some clones are missing from TCRdb's copy, which holds only in-frame ones; the method was immunoSEQ multiplex PCR. The sample has just under 150,000 clones, 86% seen once. This specimen was peripheral blood, taken 28 days after the second AZD1222 dose. These receptors originate from an adult who received the AZD1222 COVID-19 vaccine. The CDR3 runs from the conserved cysteine through the conserved F or W. D genes are given only for firm matches. Only part of the rows carry a size: once, few, many, or a class if the clone is expanded.

DNA	CDR3	J	V	size	D
TGTGCCGTCGCCGACCCTGGCGTCCAAGAGACCCAGTACTTC	CAVADPGVQETQYF	TRBJ2-5	TRBV10-3	.	.
TGTGCCAGCAGCTTAGGACGGTACACAGATACGCAGTATTTT	CASSLGRYTDTQYF	TRBJ2-3	TRBV11-3	.	.
TGTGCCAGCAGCGACGGGAGGCACAGGGGCCTCTCTGGAAACACCATATATTTT	CASSDGRHRGLSGNTIYF	TRBJ1-3	TRBV5-6	.	TRBD1
TGTGCCAGCAGCTCTCTTGGCTACAATGAGCAGTTCTTC	CASSSLGYNEQFF	TRBJ2-1	TRBV7-2	once	.
TGCGCCAGCAGCTTGGCCGGCGGGTCCAATCAGCCCCAGCATTTT	CASSLAGGSNQPQHF	TRBJ1-5	TRBV5-1	.	.
TGTGCCACCAGTGATTTGCGGGGGGGGACAGGGAACTACGAGCAGTACTTC	CATSDLRGGTGNYEQYF	TRBJ2-7	TRBV24-1	.	.
TGTGCCATCAGCCTAGGGAACATGAACACTGAAGCTTTCTTT	CAISLGNMNTEAFF	TRBJ1-1	TRBV10-3	.	.
TGCGCCAGCAGCTGGGGCGGGGCCAAGGACGAAAAACTGTTTTTT	CASSWGGAKDEKLFF	TRBJ1-4	TRBV5-1	.	.
TGTGCCAGCAGTTACAACCCAAGGTCGGGGGGTGGCTACACCTTC	CASSYNPRSGGGYTF	TRBJ1-2	TRBV6-5	.	.
TGTGCCAGCAGTGATACAGCTAGCGGGAGGCCGGGAGATACGCAGTATTTT	CASSDTASGRPGDTQYF	TRBJ2-3	TRBV25-1	.	TRBD2
TGTGCCAGCAGCCAAAGTACTATTTGGGGAAATACCTACGAGCAGTACTTC	CASSQSTIWGNTYEQYF	TRBJ2-7	TRBV14	few	.
TGTGCCATCAGCGAGACAGGGGAGGCTGGAAACACCATATATTTT	CAISETGEAGNTIYF	TRBJ1-3	TRBV10-3	.	TRBD1
TGCGCCAGCAGCCAACCGGGCCGGGGAGGCAATCAGCCCCAGCATTTT	CASSQPGRGGNQPQHF	TRBJ1-5	TRBV4-1	.	.